A selection of T cell receptor beta chains follows, all from one sample in a study of OX40 agonist ivuxolimab in advanced cancers. TCRdb's copy holds only in-frame clones and misses some; the assay was immunoSEQ multiplex PCR. The profile shows 35,000 to 45,000 clones, 65% to 85% of them singletons. The material was CD4+ or CD8+ T cells sorted from blood, obtained in a trial of the OX40 agonist ivuxolimab. The receptors were gathered from an adult with an advanced solid tumor such as melanoma, head and neck, liver or kidney cancer. Each CDR3 is given with its conserved first and last residue. D genes are given only for firm matches. Not every row has a clone size; where given, it reads once, few, many or a size class.

>TRBD2|TRBJ2-3|few|TRBV7-2
CASSLVLAGGLDADTQYF
TGTGCCAGCAGCTTAGTTTTAGCGGGGGGGCTTGATGCAGATACGCAGTATTTT
>NA|TRBJ1-1|NA|TRBV27
CASKGGGGTEAFF
TGTGCCAGCAAGGGAGGGGGAGGCACTGAAGCTTTCTTT
>NA|TRBJ2-3|NA|TRBV4-3
CASSPNRGHTDTQYF
TGCGCCAGCAGCCCGAACCGGGGTCACACAGATACGCAGTATTTT
>NA|TRBJ2-2|few|TRBV7-9
CASSLLSLNTGELFF
TGTGCCAGCAGCTTATTGTCGTTGAACACCGGGGAGCTGTTTTTT
>NA|TRBJ1-1|NA|TRBV10-3
CAISEWGNTEAFF
TGTGCCATCAGTGAGTGGGGGAACACTGAAGCTTTCTTT
>NA|TRBJ2-1|NA|TRBV29-1
CSVVLADNEQFF
TGCAGCGTTGTGCTAGCAGACAATGAGCAGTTCTTC
>TRBD2|TRBJ2-7|NA|TRBV10-3
CAISPSGYYEQYF
TGTGCCATCTCCCCTAGCGGATACTACGAGCAGTACTTC
>NA|TRBJ1-2|NA|TRBV27
CASSFSLGPGLSYTF
TGTGCCAGCAGTTTTAGTCTGGGGCCGGGGCTGTCCTACACCTTC
>TRBD1|TRBJ2-1|NA|TRBV7-9
CASNIIRGNEQFF
TGTGCCAGCAACATAATCAGGGGGAATGAGCAGTTCTTC
>TRBD1|TRBJ2-7|NA|TRBV4-3
CASSLRTGFYEQYF
TGCGCCAGCAGCCTAAGGACAGGGTTCTACGAGCAGTACTTC
>TRBD1|TRBJ2-3|NA|TRBV6-5
CASRDRGSTDTQYF
TGTGCCAGCCGGGACAGGGGAAGTACAGATACGCAGTATTTT
>NA|TRBJ1-1|NA|TRBV9
CASSVQQDRDTEAFF
TGTGCCAGCAGCGTTCAACAGGATAGAGACACTGAAGCTTTCTTT
>NA|TRBJ1-5|NA|TRBV6-5
CASSPGVHQPQHF
TGTGCCAGCAGCCCGGGGGTTCATCAGCCCCAGCATTTT
>NA|TRBJ2-5|NA|TRBV9
CAGSVAGTAETQYF
TGTGCCGGCAGCGTAGCCGGGACGGCGGAGACCCAGTACTTC
>TRBD1|TRBJ1-1|NA|TRBV28
CASRSGTGNTEAFF
TGTGCCAGCAGGTCCGGGACAGGGAACACTGAAGCTTTCTTT
>TRBD1|TRBJ2-5|NA|TRBV25-1
CASRDREETQYF
TGTGCCAGCAGAGACAGGGAAGAGACCCAGTACTTC
>NA|TRBJ2-7|NA|TRBV21-1
CASGRPPKKYF
TGTGCCAGCGGACGTCCTCCCAAGAAGTACTTC
>NA|TRBJ2-7|NA|TRBV28
CASSLRTTQEQYF
TGTGCCAGCAGTTTGCGGACTACCCAAGAGCAGTACTTC
>TRBD1|TRBJ1-2|NA|TRBV9
CASSAIRDSPLSGYTF
TGTGCCAGCAGCGCGATTAGGGACAGCCCCCTCAGCGGCTACACCTTC
>NA|TRBJ1-1|NA|TRBV6-5
CASSSDTILTEAFF
TGTGCCAGCAGTTCCGATACAATTCTTACTGAAGCTTTCTTT
>NA|TRBJ2-3|NA|TRBV20-1
CSAAGPDTQYF
TGCAGTGCTGCCGGGCCAGATACGCAGTATTTT
>TRBD1|TRBJ1-2|once|TRBV7-8
CASSLAEYAGQGYGYTF
TGTGCCAGCAGCTTAGCGGAGTATGCGGGACAGGGCTATGGCTACACCTTC
>NA|TRBJ2-1|few|TRBV5-1
CASSLADSALNEQFF
TGCGCCAGCAGCTTGGCCGATAGCGCCCTAAATGAGCAGTTCTTC
>TRBD1|TRBJ1-2|NA|TRBV28
CASSLGQGRVYGYTF
TGTGCCAGCAGTTTGGGACAGGGTAGGGTTTATGGCTACACCTTC
>NA|TRBJ2-7|NA|TRBV7-9
CASSLSEAGRQYEQYF
TGTGCCAGCAGCTTGAGTGAGGCAGGCCGCCAGTACGAGCAGTACTTC
>TRBD2|TRBJ2-1|once|TRBV19
CASTDLAGGPSFF
TGTGCCAGTACCGATCTAGCGGGGGGTCCCTCGTTCTTC
>TRBD1|TRBJ2-7|NA|TRBV29-1
CSVGIPGQPTQEQYF
TGCAGCGTTGGAATCCCGGGACAGCCGACCCAGGAGCAGTACTTC
>TRBD2|TRBJ2-1|NA|TRBV11-2
CASSLVLAGALEQFF
TGTGCCAGCAGCTTAGTGCTAGCGGGAGCCTTAGAGCAGTTCTTC
>NA|TRBJ1-1|NA|TRBV6-6
CASSTARARTEAFF
TGTGCCAGCAGTACCGCGCGGGCCCGCACTGAAGCTTTCTTT
>NA|TRBJ1-1|few|TRBV7-6
CASSLAEGNTEAFF
TGTGCCAGCAGCTTAGCAGAGGGGAACACTGAAGCTTTCTTT
>TRBD2|TRBJ2-3|NA|TRBV4-3
CASSQVAGGPGADTQYF
TGCGCCAGCAGCCAAGTAGCGGGGGGGCCGGGAGCAGATACGCAGTATTTT
>NA|TRBJ2-3|few|TRBV28
CASRSPTTPFTDTQYF
TGTGCCAGCAGGTCACCGACGACGCCCTTCACAGATACGCAGTATTTT
>TRBD1|TRBJ2-3|few|TRBV7-9
CASSFTLGQGEYF
TGTGCCAGCAGCTTCACCCTCGGACAGGGAGAATATTTT
>NA|TRBJ1-2|NA|TRBV4-3
CASSQDAGDYGYTF
TGCGCCAGCAGCCAAGATGCCGGGGATTATGGCTACACCTTC
>TRBD2|TRBJ2-7|NA|TRBV6-5
CASSSGGEQYF
TGTGCCAGCTCCTCGGGAGGCGAGCAGTACTTC
>TRBD1|TRBJ1-2|once|TRBV9
CASSGQGINYGYTF
TGTGCCAGCAGTGGACAGGGGATTAATTATGGCTACACCTTC
>TRBD1|TRBJ1-5|few|TRBV28
CASQGVDQPQHF
TGTGCCAGCCAGGGGGTGGATCAGCCCCAGCATTTT
>NA|TRBJ1-1|medium-sized|TRBV5-4
CASRQFMNTEAFF
TGTGCCAGCCGACAGTTCATGAACACTGAAGCTTTCTTT
>NA|TRBJ1-5|NA|TRBV30
CAWSSDSNQPQHF
TGTGCCTGGAGCTCGGACAGCAATCAGCCCCAGCATTTT
>NA|TRBJ1-5|medium-sized|TRBV27
CASSFAGNINQPQHF
TGTGCCAGCAGTTTCGCGGGGAACATCAATCAGCCCCAGCATTTT
>TRBD2|TRBJ2-2|once|TRBV4-3
CASNGGRGTGELFF
TGCGCCAGCAACGGCGGGAGGGGCACCGGGGAGCTGTTTTTT
>TRBD1|TRBJ2-7|NA|TRBV5-6
CASTRRGTGDEQYF
TGTGCCAGCACCAGGCGAGGGACAGGGGACGAGCAGTACTTC